This T cell receptor beta chain was observed in a study of regulatory T cells in long-lasting Graves disease. iRepertoire HTBI primers and Arm-PCR of CDR3 regions built TCR beta libraries. MiXCR, applied by TCRdb to the multiplex PCR reads, yields one record per CDR3 protein. Of 420,000 or so distinct CDR3 sequences in the sample, around 15% were seen once. V was clipped by 5 bases and J by 6 bases, with 20 bases between them. The CDR3 has 15 amino acids. Germline values: CDR1 SGHVS, CDR2 FQNEAQ. The time point is: newly diagnosed GD, antithyroid drugs for less than 3 months. The TCR library was made from RNA that had been extracted from PBMCs in TRIzol. Staff drew roughly 10 milliliters of peripheral blood into EDTA tubes. The data were also submitted as part of a second study, on T cells in Graves' hyperthyroidism and ophthalmopathy. As that study records: The diagnoses drew upon clinical symptoms, serum thyroxine and TRAb, thyroid ultrasound and orbital computed tomography. Peripheral blood also featured most of the thyroid clonotypes expanded above 0.001.

The source is a woman younger than 30 with Graves disease. V usage is TRBV7-8 and J usage is TRBJ2-7, with D perhaps TRBD1 (6 bases). The starting material was peripheral blood mononuclear cells (PBMCs), obtained at new diagnosis, from a patient treated with antithyroid drugs. CDR3 in amino acids: CASSVGITGYREQYF. The DNA of the CDR3 is TGTGCCAGCAGCGTAGGGATTACAGGGTACCGCGAGCAGTACTTC.